This T cell receptor (beta chain) was identified during a study of a mutant IDH1 vaccine in newly diagnosed glioma. Looking at the study overall: Vaccines began 4-6 weeks after radiotherapy alone, or with temozolomide cycles. Week 35 was safety follow-up visit V12; week 47 was end-of-study visit V13.

Regarding time point: week 35, safety follow-up. Each dose delivered 300 ug of mutant IDH1 20-mer peptide subcutaneously with imiquimod. Profiled with immunoSEQ multiplex PCR; TCRdb holds only in-frame clones, not every one. This table has about 50,000 clones, around four fifths appearing once. In the case of this clone: Its antigen remains unknown.

Per germline, CDR1 MNHEY and CDR2 SVGAGI. V gave up 6 bases and J gave up 1 base, with 10 bases separating them. This CDR3 comprises 13 residues. The chain links TRBV6-5 to TRBJ2-7; D is perhaps TRBD2 (6 bases). The sequence came from a woman between 18 and 30 years old with glioma. The specimen was PBMCs, collected from a glioma patient whose treatment included an IDH1 peptide vaccine. The CDR3 reads CASSRTTSYEQYF. DNA for the CDR3: TGTGCCAGCAGCCGGACTACGTCCTACGAGCAGTACTTC.